This is a list of T cell receptor beta chains from one sample in a study of blood T cell repertoires in COVID-19. Only in-frame clones appear in the TCRdb table, and some are missing; sequencing was by immunoSEQ multiplex PCR. The sample has approximately 250,000 clones, about 81% seen once. The sample comprised PBMCs or T cells enriched from blood (not recorded which). The receptors here all came from a man aged 25 to 40 with acute COVID-19. Both conserved end residues are part of each CDR3. A D gene is named only where the DNA matches it firmly. A clone size is listed for some rows: how often the clone was seen (once, few, many), or a class if it is expanded.

>TRBJ1-5|-|once|TRBV28
CASSNSRGFGNQPQHF
TGTGCCAGCAGTAACTCCAGGGGATTCGGCAATCAGCCCCAGCATTTT
>TRBJ1-5|TRBD1|-|TRBV9
CASSIGTGDSNQPQHF
TGTGCCAGCAGCATTGGGACAGGGGACAGCAATCAGCCCCAGCATTTT
>TRBJ2-1|TRBD2|-|TRBV19
CASSTSGISSYNEQFF
TGTGCCAGTAGTACTAGCGGGATAAGCTCCTACAATGAGCAGTTCTTC
>TRBJ1-1|-|-|TRBV11-3
CASRRGIDRNTEAFF
TGTGCCAGCAGAAGAGGAATCGACAGGAACACTGAAGCTTTCTTT
>TRBJ1-4|-|-|TRBV11-2
CASSLGMVPGLNEKLFF
TGTGCCAGCAGCTTAGGGATGGTGCCAGGGCTTAATGAAAAACTGTTTTTT
>TRBJ1-3|-|once|TRBV11-2
CASSLDLSGNGNTIYF
TGTGCCAGCAGCTTAGATCTCTCAGGGAATGGAAACACCATATATTTT
>TRBJ2-2|-|-|TRBV27
CASGYRGGELFF
TGTGCCAGCGGGTATCGGGGCGGGGAGCTGTTTTTT
>TRBJ2-1|-|-|TRBV5-1
CASSGEDEQFF
TGCGCCAGCAGCGGCGAGGATGAGCAGTTCTTC
>TRBJ2-2|-|-|TRBV7-8
CASSGGGRVTGELFF
TGTGCCAGCAGCGGAGGGGGGAGGGTAACCGGGGAGCTGTTTTTT
>TRBJ2-1|TRBD2|few|TRBV6-4
CASSDFAGDYNEQFF
TGTGCCAGCAGTGACTTTGCGGGAGACTACAATGAGCAGTTCTTC
>TRBJ2-3|TRBD2|-|TRBV19
CASSRLAGRTDTQYF
TGTGCCAGTAGTAGACTAGCGGGAAGGACAGATACGCAGTATTTT
>TRBJ2-1|-|few|TRBV19
CASPQRGIYNEQFF
TGTGCCAGTCCTCAACGGGGGATCTACAATGAGCAGTTCTTC
>TRBJ1-1|-|once|TRBV12-2
CASRPLGGTGGPNTEAFF
TGTGCAAGTCGCCCCCTCGGCGGGACAGGGGGACCTAACACTGAAGCTTTCTTT
>TRBJ2-2|TRBD1|-|TRBV7-9
CASRGVRGTGVVGELFF
TGTGCCAGCAGGGGAGTACGCGGGACAGGGGTTGTCGGGGAGCTGTTTTTT
>TRBJ1-1|-|-|TRBV18
CASSPANTEAFF
TGTGCCAGCTCACCGGCGAACACTGAAGCTTTCTTT
>TRBJ2-6|TRBD1|-|TRBV24-1
CATSDSRQGVLAGANVLTF
TGTGCCACCAGTGACTCTCGACAGGGGGTGCTGGCTGGGGCCAACGTCCTGACTTTC
>TRBJ2-2|-|once|TRBV30
CAWHLGAGELFF
TGTGCCTGGCACTTAGGAGCGGGGGAGCTGTTTTTT
>TRBJ1-2|-|-|TRBV28
CASTTGSGKYGYTF
TGTGCCAGTACAACAGGATCGGGCAAGTATGGCTACACCTTC
>TRBJ2-1|-|-|TRBV18
CASSPTQATSEQFF
TGTGCCAGCTCCCCAACACAGGCCACCTCTGAGCAGTTCTTC
>TRBJ2-1|TRBD2|-|TRBV11-2
CASSSQGGSSYNEQFF
TGTGCCAGCAGCTCCCAGGGAGGGAGCTCCTACAATGAGCAGTTCTTC
>TRBJ2-6|-|once|TRBV5-1
CASSLSVSGANVLTF
TGTGCCAGCAGCTTGTCGGTCTCTGGGGCCAACGTCCTGACTTTC
>TRBJ1-2|-|-|TRBV4-1
CASSQEAGFQGFAGYTF
TGCGCCAGCAGCCAAGAGGCTGGGTTCCAGGGGTTCGCTGGCTACACCTTC
>TRBJ2-2|-|-|TRBV7-3
CASSLVSGMNTGELFF
TGTGCCAGCAGCCTCGTTAGCGGAATGAACACCGGGGAGCTGTTTTTT
>TRBJ2-5|-|-|TRBV7-2
CASTPGGLGETQYF
TGTGCCAGCACCCCTGGAGGATTAGGAGAGACCCAGTACTTC
>TRBJ2-1|TRBD2|-|TRBV11-2
CASSFPAGGVNNEQFF
TGTGCCAGCAGCTTCCCGGCGGGAGGGGTAAACAATGAGCAGTTCTTC
>TRBJ1-2|TRBD1|-|TRBV4-2
CASSQGQGGYGYTF
TGTGCCAGCAGCCAAGGACAGGGAGGATATGGCTACACCTTC
>TRBJ2-6|-|-|TRBV6-2/TRBV6-3
CASSSLRVTPVNVLTF
TGTGCCAGCAGTTCACTTCGAGTTACTCCCGTTAACGTCCTGACTTTC
>TRBJ2-2|TRBD1|-|TRBV9
CASSPRDRDGGELFF
TGTGCCAGCAGCCCTAGGGACAGGGATGGCGGGGAGCTGTTTTTT
>TRBJ2-3|TRBD2|few|TRBV2
CASSTIAGSDTQYF
TGTGCCAGCAGTACCATAGCGGGATCAGATACGCAGTATTTT